Listed below are T cell receptor beta chains from one sample, sequenced in a study of OX40 agonist ivuxolimab in advanced cancers. The method was immunoSEQ multiplex PCR; TCRdb's version includes in-frame clones alone and lacks a portion of them. The table records about 49,000 clones, almost 90% of them present only once. The sample here was CD4+ or CD8+ T cells sorted from blood, taken in a trial of the OX40 agonist ivuxolimab. The receptors were sampled from an adult with an advanced solid tumor such as melanoma, head and neck, liver or kidney cancer. CDR3s include the opening cysteine and the closing phenylalanine or tryptophan. D genes are given only for firm matches. The listing skips clone size in some rows; elsewhere it reads once, few, many or a size class.

J,D,V,size,DNA,CDR3
TRBJ1-5,-,TRBV28,once,TGTGCCAGCAGTTCCGGGACGAATAGCAATCAGCCCCAGCATTTT,CASSSGTNSNQPQHF
TRBJ2-7,TRBD1,TRBV7-2,-,TGTGCCAGCAGCACGACGGGACAGGGCCGCGAGCAGTACTTC,CASSTTGQGREQYF
TRBJ1-4,-,TRBV29-1,-,TGCAGCGCCTCTAATGAAAAACTGTTTTTT,CSASNEKLFF
TRBJ1-5,-,TRBV5-1,few,TGCGCCAGCAGCTTGTGGATCGGACAGCCCCAGCATTTT,CASSLWIGQPQHF
TRBJ2-6,-,TRBV9,-,TGTGCCAGCAGTCAGGGGTTTAGAGGGGCCAACGTCCTGACTTTC,CASSQGFRGANVLTF
TRBJ2-3,-,TRBV5-1,-,TGCGCCAGCAGCTTGGCCGGGACCTCCGGAGATACGCAGTATTTT,CASSLAGTSGDTQYF
TRBJ2-3,-,TRBV29-1,-,TGCAGCGGGGATGAGGGTACGCAGTATTTT,CSGDEGTQYF
TRBJ2-7,TRBD2,TRBV4-1,-,TGCGCCAGCAGCCAAGAGACCCCGGGGGGTGGGATACCAACTTACGAGCAGTACTTC,CASSQETPGGGIPTYEQYF
TRBJ2-3,-,TRBV7-9,few,TGTGCCAGCAGCCAACAACTAAGGACAGTGGTGACAGATACGCAGTATTTT,CASSQQLRTVVTDTQYF
TRBJ1-2,-,TRBV28,few,TGTGCCAGCAGGTTTGGAGGGGATGGGTATGGCTACACCTTC,CASRFGGDGYGYTF
TRBJ2-5,-,TRBV7-3,-,TGTGCCAGCAGCCAAGCAGGGCTTGGGGAGACCCAGTACTTC,CASSQAGLGETQYF
TRBJ2-5,TRBD2,TRBV5-1,once,TGCGCCAGCAGCTTTGCGGGGGAAGAGACCCAGTACTTC,CASSFAGEETQYF
TRBJ2-7,TRBD1,TRBV7-2,-,TGTGCCAGCAGCTTACAGGGGGACCTCTACGAGCAGTACTTC,CASSLQGDLYEQYF
TRBJ2-7,-,TRBV5-1,-,TGCGCCAGCAGCTTGCCCCGTCAGGGGGGGAACGAGCAGTACTTC,CASSLPRQGGNEQYF
TRBJ1-2,-,TRBV18,-,TGTGCCAGCTCATCCAGGGCAGGCTACACCTTC,CASSSRAGYTF
TRBJ2-7,-,TRBV5-1,-,TGCGCCAGCAGCTTAGACACGACTTCCTACGAGCAGTACTTC,CASSLDTTSYEQYF
TRBJ2-1,TRBD2,TRBV4-3,-,TGCGCCAGCAGCCAGCTGGGACTAGCGGGAGGACAGAGTGAGCAGTTCTTC,CASSQLGLAGGQSEQFF
TRBJ2-5,-,TRBV14,-,TGTGCCAGCAGCCAAGAATTTGAACCCTCAGAGACCCAGTACTTC,CASSQEFEPSETQYF
TRBJ1-6,TRBD1,TRBV6-1,-,TGTGCCAGCAGCGCTAGGCAGGGGGATTCACCCCTCCACTTT,CASSARQGDSPLHF
TRBJ2-2,-,TRBV29-1,-,TGCAGCGTTGGACTAGTTACCGGGGAGCTGTTTTTT,CSVGLVTGELFF
TRBJ1-2,-,TRBV19,-,TGTGCCAGTATTACCGGGGGGGATCGAGATGGCTACACCTTC,CASITGGDRDGYTF
TRBJ2-5,-,TRBV7-8,-,TGTGCCAGCAGCTTAGTTGCGGTGGAGACCCAGTACTTC,CASSLVAVETQYF
TRBJ2-3,-,TRBV7-9,-,TGTGCCAGCAGCCCGCCCACAGGGAGCACAGATACGCAGTATTTT,CASSPPTGSTDTQYF
TRBJ2-7,TRBD1,TRBV19,-,TGTGCCAGTAGTCGGACAGGGGGAGGTGAGCAGTACTTC,CASSRTGGGEQYF
TRBJ1-3,-,TRBV4-3,-,TGCGCCAGCAGCCAAGTAGGGGTGGGGGCTGGAAACACCATATATTTT,CASSQVGVGAGNTIYF
TRBJ1-2,TRBD1,TRBV5-1,-,TGCGCCAGCAGCCGAGCAGGGGGCGCTAGGGTAAACTATGGCTACACCTTC,CASSRAGGARVNYGYTF
TRBJ2-1,TRBD2,TRBV10-3,-,TGTGCCATCAGTGCTAATGGGGCGGGAGTCTTCCGCGAGCAGTTCTTC,CAISANGAGVFREQFF
TRBJ1-5,-,TRBV18,once,TGTGCCAGCTCCCCGATGGTGAATCAGCCCCAGCATTTT,CASSPMVNQPQHF
TRBJ2-2,-,TRBV4-1,-,TGCGCCAGCAGACAAGGGTGGAACACCGGGGAGCTGTTTTTT,CASRQGWNTGELFF
TRBJ1-2,-,TRBV7-9,-,TGTGCCAGCAGCCTAGGACGGAACTATGGCTACACCTTC,CASSLGRNYGYTF
TRBJ2-7,TRBD2,TRBV6-5,-,TGTGCCAGCAGTTACCGGCGGGAGGAGTACGAGCAGTACTTC,CASSYRREEYEQYF
TRBJ2-1,-,TRBV19,once,TGTGCCAGTAGTTTTCGGTTTGGGGACGGAGGGACTGGTGAGCAGTTCTTC,CASSFRFGDGGTGEQFF